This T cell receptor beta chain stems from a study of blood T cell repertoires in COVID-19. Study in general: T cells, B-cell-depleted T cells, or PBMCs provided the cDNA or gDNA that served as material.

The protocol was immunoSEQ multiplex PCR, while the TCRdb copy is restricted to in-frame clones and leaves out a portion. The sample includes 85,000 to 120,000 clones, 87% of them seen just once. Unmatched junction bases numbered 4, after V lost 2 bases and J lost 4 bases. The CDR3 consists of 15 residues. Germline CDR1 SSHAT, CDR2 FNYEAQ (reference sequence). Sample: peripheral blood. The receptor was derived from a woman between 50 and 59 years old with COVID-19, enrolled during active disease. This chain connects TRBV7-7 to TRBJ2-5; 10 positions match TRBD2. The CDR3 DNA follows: TGTGCCAGCAGCTTAAGACGACTAGCGGGAGAGACCCAGTACTTC. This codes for CASSLRRLAGETQYF.